This T cell receptor beta chain appears in the sequencing data of a study of blood T cell repertoires in COVID-19. The overall study: The samples span acute and convalescent COVID-19 from the United States, Italy and Spain. From T cells, B-cell-depleted T cells, or PBMCs came the material, which was cDNA or gDNA.

A word on this clone: One junction end does not reproduce the germline sequence, and a read error may be involved.

The Seattle patients, enrolled during active infection, were followed longitudinally. Germline V gene lookup returns CDR1 SSHAT and CDR2 FNYEAQ (reference sequence). The CDR3 contains 14 residues. Authors' methods: For nucleated cells, counts were estimated from reference gene primer amplification. The table came from immunoSEQ multiplex PCR; TCRdb's copy has only in-frame clones and leaves some out. That table furnishes V, J and clone size, whereas the DNA furnished D and trimming. The sample yields approximately 290,000 clones, approximately 85% seen once. Sequencing was performed on peripheral blood. The origin of this receptor is a human donor with COVID-19, enrolled during active disease. The donor label of this sample is uncertain. The V call is TRBV7-7, the J call TRBJ1-5; D is undetermined. The DNA for the CDR3 is TGTGCTAGCAGCTTAGTATCGAGGAATCAGCCCCAGCATTTT. It translates to CASSLVSRNQPQHF.